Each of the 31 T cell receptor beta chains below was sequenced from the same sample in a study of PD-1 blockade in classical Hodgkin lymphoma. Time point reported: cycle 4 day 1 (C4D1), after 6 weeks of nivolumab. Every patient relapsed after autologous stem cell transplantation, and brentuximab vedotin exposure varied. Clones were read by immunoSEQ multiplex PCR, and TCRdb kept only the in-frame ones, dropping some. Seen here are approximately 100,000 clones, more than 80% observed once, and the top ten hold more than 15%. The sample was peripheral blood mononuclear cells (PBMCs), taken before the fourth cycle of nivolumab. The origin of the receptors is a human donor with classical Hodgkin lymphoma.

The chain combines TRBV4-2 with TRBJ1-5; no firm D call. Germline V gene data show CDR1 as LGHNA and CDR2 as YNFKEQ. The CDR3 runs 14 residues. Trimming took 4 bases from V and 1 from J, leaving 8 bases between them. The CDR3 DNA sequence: TGTGCCAGCAGCCCCGGACGGAGCAATCAGCCCCAGCATTTT. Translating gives CASSPGRSNQPQHF.

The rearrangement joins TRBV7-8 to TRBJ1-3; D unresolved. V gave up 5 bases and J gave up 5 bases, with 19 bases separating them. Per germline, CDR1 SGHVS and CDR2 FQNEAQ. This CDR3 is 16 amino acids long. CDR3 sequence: CASSPERGGGRNTIYF. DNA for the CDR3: TGTGCCAGCAGCCCAGAACGTGGTGGCGGCCGAAACACCATATATTTT. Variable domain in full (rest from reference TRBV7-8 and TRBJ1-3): GAGVSQSPRYKVAKRGQDVALRCDPISGHVSLFWYQQALGQGPEFLTYFQNEAQLDKSGLPSDRFFAERPEGSVSTLKIQRTQQEDSAVYLCASSPERGGGRNTIYFGEGSWLTVV.

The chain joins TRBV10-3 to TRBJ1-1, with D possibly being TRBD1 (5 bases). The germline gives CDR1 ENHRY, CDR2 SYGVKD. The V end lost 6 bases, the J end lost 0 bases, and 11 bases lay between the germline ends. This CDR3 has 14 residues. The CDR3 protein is CAIRQEVMNTEAFF. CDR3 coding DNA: TGTGCCATCAGACAGGAAGTCATGAACACTGAAGCTTTCTTT.

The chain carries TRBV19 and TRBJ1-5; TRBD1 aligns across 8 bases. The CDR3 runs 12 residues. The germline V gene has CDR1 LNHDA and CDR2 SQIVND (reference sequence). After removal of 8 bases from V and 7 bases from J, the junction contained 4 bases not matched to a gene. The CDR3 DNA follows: TGTGCCAGTGACAGGGGTTGGCAGCCCCAGCATTTT. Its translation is CASDRGWQPQHF.

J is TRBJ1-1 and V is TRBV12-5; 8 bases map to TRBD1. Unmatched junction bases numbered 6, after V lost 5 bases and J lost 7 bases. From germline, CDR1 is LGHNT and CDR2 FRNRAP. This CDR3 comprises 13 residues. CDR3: CASGAGTGFEAFF. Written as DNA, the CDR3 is TGTGCTAGTGGTGCCGGGACAGGCTTTGAAGCTTTCTTT.

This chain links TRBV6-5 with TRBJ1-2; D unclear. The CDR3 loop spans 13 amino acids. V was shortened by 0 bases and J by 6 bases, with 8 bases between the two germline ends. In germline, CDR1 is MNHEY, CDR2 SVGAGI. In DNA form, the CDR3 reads TGTGCCAGCAGTTACTCTGGGCAGGATGGCTACACCTTC. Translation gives CASSYSGQDGYTF.

In DNA form, the CDR3 reads TGTGCCAGCAGCTTGGGGTTTGGGTCGGGCACAGATACGCAGTATTTT. Its translation: CASSLGFGSGTDTQYF. V gene TRBV5-6 combines with J gene TRBJ2-3; D gene unclear. CDR3 length: 16 residues. Germline lookup yields CDR1 SGHDT and CDR2 YYEEEE. V was clipped by 0 bases and J by 1 base, with 12 bases between them.

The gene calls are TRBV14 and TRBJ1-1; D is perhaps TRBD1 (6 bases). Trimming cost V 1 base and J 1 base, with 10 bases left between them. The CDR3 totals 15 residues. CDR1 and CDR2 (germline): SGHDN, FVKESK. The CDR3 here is CASSQATGRNTEAFF. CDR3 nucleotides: TGTGCCAGCAGCCAAGCTACAGGGAGGAACACTGAAGCTTTCTTT.

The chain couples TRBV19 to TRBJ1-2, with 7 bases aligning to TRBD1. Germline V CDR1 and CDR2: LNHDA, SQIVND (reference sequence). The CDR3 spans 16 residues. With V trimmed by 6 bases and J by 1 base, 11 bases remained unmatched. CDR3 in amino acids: CASSTHSGTVNYGYTF. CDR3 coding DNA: TGTGCCAGTAGCACTCATTCCGGGACAGTTAACTATGGCTACACCTTC.

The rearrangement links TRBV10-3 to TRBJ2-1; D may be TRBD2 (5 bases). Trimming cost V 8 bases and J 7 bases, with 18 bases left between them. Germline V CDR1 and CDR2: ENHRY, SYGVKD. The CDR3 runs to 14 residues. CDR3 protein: CAIAPGKQGNEQFF. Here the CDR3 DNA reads TGTGCCATCGCTCCGGGAAAGCAAGGTAATGAGCAGTTCTTC.

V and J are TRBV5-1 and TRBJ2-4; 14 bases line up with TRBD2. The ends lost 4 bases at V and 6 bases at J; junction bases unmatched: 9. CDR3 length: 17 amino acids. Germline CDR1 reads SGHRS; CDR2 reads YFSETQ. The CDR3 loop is CASSLPGTSGSPNIQYF. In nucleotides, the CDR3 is TGCGCCAGCAGCCTGCCCGGGACTAGCGGGAGTCCAAACATTCAGTACTTC.

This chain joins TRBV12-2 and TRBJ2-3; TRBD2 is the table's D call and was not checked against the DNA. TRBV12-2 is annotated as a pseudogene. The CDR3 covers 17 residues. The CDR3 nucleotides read TGTGCAAGTCGCTCCAGACTAGCGGGACATGGCACAGATACGCAGTATTTT. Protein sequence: CASRSRLAGHGTDTQYF.

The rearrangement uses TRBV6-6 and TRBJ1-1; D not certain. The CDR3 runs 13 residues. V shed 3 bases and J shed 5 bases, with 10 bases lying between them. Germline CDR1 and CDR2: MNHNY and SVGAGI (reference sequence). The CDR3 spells CASSYKRDTEAFF. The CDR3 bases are TGTGCCAGCAGTTATAAGAGGGATACTGAAGCTTTCTTT.

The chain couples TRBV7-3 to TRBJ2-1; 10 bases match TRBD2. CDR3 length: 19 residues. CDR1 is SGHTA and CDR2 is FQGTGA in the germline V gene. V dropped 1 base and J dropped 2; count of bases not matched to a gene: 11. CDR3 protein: CASSLNPASGSRPYNEQFF. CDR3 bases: TGTGCCAGCAGCTTAAATCCGGCTAGCGGGAGTAGACCCTACAATGAGCAGTTCTTC.

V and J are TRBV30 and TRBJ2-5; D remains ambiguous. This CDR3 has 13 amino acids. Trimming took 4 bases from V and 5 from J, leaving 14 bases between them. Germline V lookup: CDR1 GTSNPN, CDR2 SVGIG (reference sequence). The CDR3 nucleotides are TGTGCCTGGAATGAGGCGTTTCAGGAGACCCAGTACTTC. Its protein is CAWNEAFQETQYF.

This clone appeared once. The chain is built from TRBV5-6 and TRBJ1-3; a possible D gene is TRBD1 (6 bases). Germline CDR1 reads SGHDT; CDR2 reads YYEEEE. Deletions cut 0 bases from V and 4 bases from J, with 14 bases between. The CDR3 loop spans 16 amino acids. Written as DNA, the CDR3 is TGTGCCAGCAGCTTGGCCTTCGGCAGGGGCGGAAACACCATATATTTT. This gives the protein CASSLAFGRGGNTIYF.

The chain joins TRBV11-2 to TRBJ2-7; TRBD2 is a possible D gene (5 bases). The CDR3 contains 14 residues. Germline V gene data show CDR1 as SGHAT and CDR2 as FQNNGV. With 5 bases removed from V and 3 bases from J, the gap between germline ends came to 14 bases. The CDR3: CASSLRGGGYEQYF. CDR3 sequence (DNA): TGTGCCAGCAGCCTACGTGGAGGCGGCTACGAGCAGTACTTC.

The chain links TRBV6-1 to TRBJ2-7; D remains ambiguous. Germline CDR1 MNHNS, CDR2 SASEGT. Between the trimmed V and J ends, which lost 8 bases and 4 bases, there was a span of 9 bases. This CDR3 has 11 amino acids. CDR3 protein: CASVGSYEQYF. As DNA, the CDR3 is TGTGCCAGCGTGGGCTCATACGAGCAGTACTTC.

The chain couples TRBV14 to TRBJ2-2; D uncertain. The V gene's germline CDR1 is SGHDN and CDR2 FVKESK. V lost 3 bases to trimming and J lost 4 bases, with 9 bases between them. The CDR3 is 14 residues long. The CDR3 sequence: CASSQSSLTGELFF. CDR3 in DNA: TGTGCCAGCAGCCAGTCTTCGCTCACCGGGGAGCTGTTTTTT.

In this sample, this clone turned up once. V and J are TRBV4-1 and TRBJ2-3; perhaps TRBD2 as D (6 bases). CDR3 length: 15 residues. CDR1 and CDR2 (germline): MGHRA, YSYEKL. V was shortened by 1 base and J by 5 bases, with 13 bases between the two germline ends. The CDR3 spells CASSQVPVAEDTQYF. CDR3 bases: TGCGCCAGCAGCCAAGTTCCGGTAGCGGAAGATACGCAGTATTTT.

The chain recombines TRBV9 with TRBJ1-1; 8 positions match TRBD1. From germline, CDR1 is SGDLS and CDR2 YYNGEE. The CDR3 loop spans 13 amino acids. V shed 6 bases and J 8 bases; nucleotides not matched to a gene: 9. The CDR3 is CASTAQGGSEAFF. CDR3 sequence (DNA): TGTGCCAGCACTGCACAGGGGGGCTCGGAAGCTTTCTTT.

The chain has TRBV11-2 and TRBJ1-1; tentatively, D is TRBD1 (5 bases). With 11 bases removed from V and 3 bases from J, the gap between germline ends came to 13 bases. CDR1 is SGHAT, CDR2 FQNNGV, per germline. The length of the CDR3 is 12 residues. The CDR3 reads CAGKGVDTEAFF. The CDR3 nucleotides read TGTGCCGGAAAAGGGGTGGACACTGAAGCTTTCTTT.

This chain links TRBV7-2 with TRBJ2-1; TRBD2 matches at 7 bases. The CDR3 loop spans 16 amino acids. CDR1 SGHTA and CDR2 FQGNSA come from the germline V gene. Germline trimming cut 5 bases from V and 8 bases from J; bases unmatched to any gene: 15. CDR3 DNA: TGTGCCAGCAGCCCCAGGTGGGGGAGGGCCGCCGATGAGCAGTTCTTC. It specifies CASSPRWGRAADEQFF.

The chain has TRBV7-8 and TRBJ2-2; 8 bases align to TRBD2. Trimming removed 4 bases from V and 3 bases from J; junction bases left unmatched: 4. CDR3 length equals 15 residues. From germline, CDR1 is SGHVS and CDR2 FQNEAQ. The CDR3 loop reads CASSSGRADTGELFF. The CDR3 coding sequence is TGTGCCAGCAGCTCCGGGAGGGCGGACACCGGGGAGCTGTTTTTT.

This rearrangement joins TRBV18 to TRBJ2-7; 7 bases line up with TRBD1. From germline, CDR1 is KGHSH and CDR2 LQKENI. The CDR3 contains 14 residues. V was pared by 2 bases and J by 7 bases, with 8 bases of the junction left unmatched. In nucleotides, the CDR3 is TGTGCCAGCTCACCAGTCGACAGGGTGGGTGAGCAGTACTTC. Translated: CASSPVDRVGEQYF.

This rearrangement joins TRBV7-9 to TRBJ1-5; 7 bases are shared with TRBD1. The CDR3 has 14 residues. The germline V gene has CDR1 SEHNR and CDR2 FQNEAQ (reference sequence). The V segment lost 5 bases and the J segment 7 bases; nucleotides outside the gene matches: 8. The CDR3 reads CASSLGTASQPQHF. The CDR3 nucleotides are TGTGCCAGCAGCCTGGGGACAGCGTCCCAGCCCCAGCATTTT.

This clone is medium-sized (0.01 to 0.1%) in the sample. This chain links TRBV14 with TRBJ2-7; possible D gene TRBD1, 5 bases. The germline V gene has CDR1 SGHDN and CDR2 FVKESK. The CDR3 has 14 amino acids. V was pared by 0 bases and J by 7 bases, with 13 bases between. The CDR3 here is CASSQDRQPAEQYF. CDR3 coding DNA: TGTGCCAGCAGCCAAGACCGACAGCCTGCTGAGCAGTACTTC.

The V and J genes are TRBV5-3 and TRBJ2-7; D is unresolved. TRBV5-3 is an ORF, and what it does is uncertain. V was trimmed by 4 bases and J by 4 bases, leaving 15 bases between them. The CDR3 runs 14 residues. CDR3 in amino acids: CARSLEMKRYEQYF. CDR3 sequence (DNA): TGTGCCAGAAGCCTTGAGATGAAAAGGTACGAGCAGTACTTC.

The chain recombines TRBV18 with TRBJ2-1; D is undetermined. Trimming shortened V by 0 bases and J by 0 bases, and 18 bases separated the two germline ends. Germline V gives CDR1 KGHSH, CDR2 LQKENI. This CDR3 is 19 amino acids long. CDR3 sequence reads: CASSPPPSRASSSYNEQFF. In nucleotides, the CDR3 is TGTGCCAGCTCACCACCCCCTTCTCGAGCGTCGAGCTCCTACAATGAGCAGTTCTTC.

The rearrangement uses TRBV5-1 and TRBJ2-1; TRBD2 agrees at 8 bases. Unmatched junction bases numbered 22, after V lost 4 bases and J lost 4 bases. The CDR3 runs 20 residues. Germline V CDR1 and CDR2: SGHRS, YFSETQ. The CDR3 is CASSLPRSAGDRSLYNEQFF. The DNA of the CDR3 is TGCGCCAGCAGCCTCCCTCGGTCAGCGGGAGATAGGTCTTTATACAATGAGCAGTTCTTC.

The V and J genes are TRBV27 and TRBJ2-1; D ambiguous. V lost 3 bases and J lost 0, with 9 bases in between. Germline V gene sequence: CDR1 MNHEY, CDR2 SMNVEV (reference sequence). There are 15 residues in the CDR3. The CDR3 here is CASSFWMSSYNEQFF. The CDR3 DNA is TGTGCCAGCAGTTTTTGGATGAGCTCCTACAATGAGCAGTTCTTC.